The 32 T cell receptor beta chains below come from one sample, sequenced in a study of T cell responses to AZD1222 COVID-19 vaccine. Clones were read by immunoSEQ multiplex PCR, and TCRdb kept only the in-frame ones, dropping some. The sample comprises 170,000 or so clones, about nine tenths of which are singletons, and about 1.6% rests with the top ten. This material consisted of peripheral blood, taken on day 0 of AZD1222 vaccination. Source of these receptors: an adult in good health.

The chain carries TRBV5-6 and TRBJ2-1; D may be TRBD2 (5 bases). V lost 4 bases, J lost 6 bases, and 23 bases lay in between. Per germline, CDR1 SGHDT and CDR2 YYEEEE. CDR3 length: 17 amino acids. CDR3 residues: CASSTLFSQPEGNEQFF. The CDR3 DNA reads TGTGCCAGCAGCACCCTTTTCAGCCAACCAGAGGGCAATGAGCAGTTCTTC.

The V and J genes are TRBV6-1 and TRBJ1-2; the D is unclear. The CDR3 has 15 amino acids. Trimming pared 0 bases from V and 1 base from J, leaving 9 bases between. Germline values: CDR1 MNHNS, CDR2 SASEGT. The CDR3 loop is CASSEAVGVNYGYTF. The DNA for the CDR3 is TGTGCCAGCAGTGAAGCAGTGGGAGTTAACTATGGCTACACCTTC.

V gene TRBV29-1 combines with J gene TRBJ1-1, with 9 bases aligning to TRBD1. This CDR3 has 14 residues. CDR1 and CDR2 from the germline V gene are SQVTM and ANQGSEA. The trim removed 5 bases at V and 0 bases at J, leaving 4 bases unmatched. The CDR3 coding sequence is TGCAGCGTTTTTGGGACAGGGTTGAACACTGAAGCTTTCTTT. It codes for CSVFGTGLNTEAFF. Full variable domain (rest looked up from reference TRBV29-1 and TRBJ1-1): SAVISQKPSRDICQRGTSLTIQCQVDSQVTMMFWYRQQPGQSLTLIATANQGSEATYESGFVIDKFPISRPNLTFSTLTVSNMSPEDSSIYLCSVFGTGLNTEAFFGQGTRLTVV.

This chain uses TRBV7-9 with TRBJ2-3; 7 bases match TRBD2. Trimming took 2 bases from V and 4 from J; bases not matched to a gene: 9. Germline assignment: CDR1 SEHNR and CDR2 FQNEAQ (reference sequence). The CDR3 sequence is 16 residues long. In DNA form, the CDR3 reads TGTGCCAGCAGCTTATATTTACTAGCGAAGGCAGATACGCAGTATTTT. It yields the protein CASSLYLLAKADTQYF.

The chain's CDR3 is CASRLQGNNYGYTF. In nucleotides, the CDR3 is TGTGCCAGCAGGCTACAGGGTAATAACTATGGCTACACCTTC. The chain combines TRBV28 with TRBJ1-2; possibly TRBD1 for D (6 bases). The germline V gene has CDR1 MDHEN and CDR2 SYDVKM. This CDR3 contains 14 residues. V was pared by 6 bases and J by 1 base, with 12 bases between.

This clone appeared a single time. This sequence joins TRBV6-5 and TRBJ2-3; TRBD2 aligns across 10 bases. The CDR3 contains 16 residues. Per the germline V gene, CDR1 is MNHEY and CDR2 is SVGAGI. With V trimmed by 4 bases and J by 2 bases, 6 bases remained unmatched. In DNA, the CDR3 is TGTGCCAGCAGTTCGCCGGGACTAGCGACCACAGATACGCAGTATTTT. Its protein product is CASSSPGLATTDTQYF.

This rearrangement joins TRBV6-5 to TRBJ1-4; D is perhaps TRBD1 (6 bases). The germline V gene encodes CDR1 MNHEY and CDR2 SVGAGI. Trimming stripped 0 bases from V and 5 bases from J, with 13 bases between. The CDR3 covers 16 residues. The CDR3 sequence is CASSYSGGQKNEKLFF. Here the CDR3 DNA reads TGTGCCAGCAGTTACTCGGGCGGACAGAAAAATGAAAAACTGTTTTTT.

The chain recombines TRBV7-8 with TRBJ1-1, with 12 nucleotides matching TRBD1. This CDR3 comprises 18 residues. The germline V gene encodes CDR1 SGHVS and CDR2 FQNEAQ. Losses at the gene ends were 3 bases for V and 0 bases for J; bases not matched to a gene: 8. Here the CDR3 reads CASSFTGTGGVMNTEAFF. The CDR3 nucleotides are TGTGCCAGCAGCTTTACCGGGACAGGGGGCGTGATGAACACTGAAGCTTTCTTT.

The V gene is TRBV6-5, the J gene TRBJ1-1; D may be TRBD1 (6 bases). Trimming stripped 10 bases from V and 8 bases from J, with 20 bases between. CDR1 and CDR2 from the germline V gene are MNHEY and SVGAGI. The CDR3 is made up of 13 amino acids. The CDR3 sequence: CAIYTKQGEEAFF. CDR3 bases: TGTGCCATCTACACGAAACAGGGAGAAGAAGCTTTCTTT.

This clone appeared once. The chain combines TRBV6-1 with TRBJ1-4, with TRBD1 matching 10 bases. Germline V gene lookup returns CDR1 MNHNS and CDR2 SASEGT. V shed 3 bases, J shed 6 bases, and the junction held 4 bases outside the gene matches. This CDR3 comprises 15 residues. The CDR3 spells CASSDGTGAYEKLFF. The DNA of the CDR3 is TGTGCCAGCAGTGACGGGACAGGGGCTTATGAAAAACTGTTTTTT.

The J gene is TRBJ1-1, the V gene TRBV6-1; TRBD1 agrees at 10 bases. The CDR3 spans 16 residues. With 2 bases clipped from V and 4 bases from J, the junction kept 7 bases outside the gene matches. Germline lookup yields CDR1 MNHNS and CDR2 SASEGT. CDR3: CASSEYVRTGGTEAFF. CDR3 DNA sequence: TGTGCCAGCAGTGAATACGTTCGGACAGGGGGCACTGAAGCTTTCTTT.

The CDR3 nucleotides are TGTGCCAGCAGTTCCGGGGGCCAGAACAGGGCCGGGGAGCTGTTTTTT. Its protein is CASSSGGQNRAGELFF. The rearrangement uses TRBV28 and TRBJ2-2, with D perhaps matching TRBD1 or TRBD2 (6 bases each). The CDR3 sequence is 16 residues long. Trimming cost V 4 bases and J 6 bases, with 18 bases left between them. Germline CDR1 reads MDHEN; CDR2 reads SYDVKM.

CDR3 in amino acids: CASSEYGDPETQYF. The CDR3 DNA reads TGTGCCAGCAGTGAATACGGGGACCCAGAGACCCAGTACTTC. V and J are TRBV2 and TRBJ2-5; possibly TRBD1 or TRBD2 for D (5 bases each). V gave up 2 bases and J gave up 4 bases, with 11 bases separating them. CDR1 SNHLY and CDR2 FYNNEI come from the germline V gene. The CDR3 runs to 14 residues.

The chain couples TRBV24-1 to TRBJ1-5, with D tentatively TRBD1 (5 bases). Between the trimmed V and J ends, which lost 3 bases and 5 bases, there was a span of 16 bases. This CDR3 has 16 residues. CDR1 is KGHDR and CDR2 is SFDVKD in the germline V gene. The CDR3 here is CATSDGGGGIDQPQHF. CDR3 coding DNA: TGTGCCACCAGTGATGGCGGGGGAGGTATCGATCAGCCCCAGCATTTT.

This chain joins TRBV7-6 and TRBJ2-3; 10 bases agree with TRBD1. The CDR3 runs 18 residues. Trimming cost V 3 bases and J 5 bases; bases outside gene matches: 14. The germline V gene has CDR1 SGHVS and CDR2 FNYEAQ. CDR3 bases: TGTGCCAGCAGCTTTGGGTGGACGCGACAGGGGGCCGGAGATACGCAGTATTTT. It translates to CASSFGWTRQGAGDTQYF.

The chain employs TRBV5-4 and TRBJ2-3, with 8 bases lining up with TRBD2. CDR1 is SGHNT, CDR2 YYREEE, per germline (reference sequence). V lost 0 bases to trimming and J lost 0 bases; unmatched junction nucleotides: 9. The CDR3 has 18 residues. In DNA, the CDR3 is TGTGCCAGCAGCTTGGGAGGTCTAGCGGGCGACAGCACAGATACGCAGTATTTT. Translating it yields CASSLGGLAGDSTDTQYF.

The chain recombines TRBV29-1 with TRBJ2-5; tentatively, D is TRBD1 or TRBD2 (6 bases each). CDR1 is SQVTM and CDR2 is ANQGSEA in the germline V gene. V lost 4 bases, J lost 7 bases, and 10 bases lay in between. CDR3 length: 11 residues. CDR3 in amino acids: CSVVQGGTQYF. DNA of the CDR3: TGCAGCGTTGTACAGGGAGGGACCCAGTACTTC.

The chain couples TRBV5-1 to TRBJ1-1, with TRBD1 matching over 9 bases. The CDR3 totals 15 residues. Per the germline V gene, CDR1 is SGHRS and CDR2 is YFSETQ. V was clipped by 3 bases and J by 2 bases; unmatched bases: 5. CDR3 residues: CASSWGDRDNTEAFF. CDR3 DNA sequence: TGCGCCAGCAGCTGGGGGGACAGGGATAACACTGAAGCTTTCTTT.

This clone was counted a single time. CDR3 sequence (DNA): TGCGCCAGCAGCTTCCGACAGGGAGGCACCTCGGAAAAACTGTTTTTT. This encodes CASSFRQGGTSEKLFF. The chain carries TRBV5-1 and TRBJ1-4, with TRBD1 matching 7 bases. The CDR3 consists of 16 residues. Looked up from germline, CDR1 is SGHRS and CDR2 is YFSETQ. The V and J ends lost 2 bases and 8 bases, in that order; junction bases with no gene match: 12.

The J gene is TRBJ1-3, the V gene TRBV2; D gene ambiguous. V lost 7 bases to trimming and J lost 0 bases, with 16 bases between them. CDR1 and CDR2 (germline): SNHLY, FYNNEI. The CDR3 loop spans 16 amino acids. The CDR3 sequence is CASNPLSTLSGNTIYF. For the CDR3, the DNA is TGTGCCAGCAACCCCCTTTCGACACTCTCTGGAAACACCATATATTTT.

This rearrangement joins TRBV19 to TRBJ1-2; 8 nucleotides agree with TRBD1. The CDR3 is 14 amino acids. Germline trimming cut 6 bases from V and 5 bases from J; bases unmatched to any gene: 8. Germline V gene sequence: CDR1 LNHDA, CDR2 SQIVND (reference sequence). The chain's CDR3 is CASRAGQGGYGYTF. CDR3 in DNA: TGTGCCAGTAGGGCAGGACAGGGCGGGTATGGCTACACCTTC.

The chain carries TRBV11-3 and TRBJ2-1, with 10 bases fitting TRBD1. V lost 1 base to trimming and J lost 8 bases; unmatched junction nucleotides: 11. Germline values: CDR1 SGHNT, CDR2 YENEEA. The CDR3 spans 17 residues. In DNA form, the CDR3 reads TGTGCCAGCAGCTTAGTCCCTGAGACAGGGGGCTGGTATGAGCAGTTCTTC. Translating it yields CASSLVPETGGWYEQFF.

The V gene is TRBV5-1, the J gene TRBJ1-1, with TRBD1 identical over 7 bases. Germline V CDR1 and CDR2: SGHRS, YFSETQ. The CDR3 is 13 residues long. The V segment lost 4 bases and the J segment 4 bases; nucleotides outside the gene matches: 4. CDR3 bases: TGCGCCAGCAGCACCACAGGGGCCACTGAAGCTTTCTTT. Protein sequence: CASSTTGATEAFF.

The rearrangement links TRBV25-1 to TRBJ2-2; no firm D call. The CDR3 sequence is 14 residues long. V lost 5 bases and J 6 bases, leaving 13 bases between the germline ends. Germline lookup yields CDR1 MGHDK and CDR2 SYGVNS. CDR3 residues: CASSPTGSAGELFF. Written as DNA, the CDR3 is TGTGCCAGCAGTCCGACTGGGTCTGCCGGGGAGCTGTTTTTT.

As DNA, the CDR3 is TGTGCCAGTAGTACACTAAATGAGCAGTTCTTC. Protein product: CASSTLNEQFF. The chain is built from TRBV19 and TRBJ2-1; D is undetermined. CDR1 and CDR2 (germline): LNHDA, SQIVND (reference sequence). This CDR3 contains 11 residues. V was cut by 4 bases and J by 7 bases, with 5 bases left in between.

V gene TRBV28 combines with J gene TRBJ2-1, with D tentatively TRBD1 or TRBD2 (5 bases each). V lost 4 bases to trimming and J lost 6 bases, with 19 bases between them. CDR3 length: 16 amino acids. CDR1 is MDHEN and CDR2 is SYDVKM in the germline V gene. In DNA form, the CDR3 reads TGTGCCAGCAGTTCTGGACGTGGGAAGAGGGGCAATGAGCAGTTCTTC. Its translation: CASSSGRGKRGNEQFF.

The chain joins TRBV5-6 to TRBJ1-2; TRBD1 matches at 11 bases. The CDR3 is 15 amino acids. Germline-derived CDR1 and CDR2 are SGHDT and YYEEEE. After removal of 8 bases from V and 5 bases from J, the junction contained 11 bases not matched to a gene. The CDR3 bases are TGTGCCAGTTCTGCCCGGGACAGGGGGTTTTATGGCTACACCTTC. Its translation is CASSARDRGFYGYTF.

This clone was picked up one time. This chain connects TRBV24-1 to TRBJ2-5; D is ambiguous. Looked up from germline, CDR1 is KGHDR and CDR2 is SFDVKD. This CDR3 comprises 12 residues. V was clipped by 4 bases and J by 0 bases, with 2 bases between them. Here the CDR3 reads CATSDHQETQYF. As DNA, the CDR3 is TGTGCCACCAGTGACCACCAAGAGACCCAGTACTTC.

The V call is TRBV28, the J call TRBJ2-5; possibly TRBD1 or TRBD2 for D (5 bases each). The CDR3 length is 17 residues. Germline V CDR1 and CDR2: MDHEN, SYDVKM. V was trimmed by 4 bases and J by 0 bases, leaving 18 bases between them. CDR3 coding DNA: TGTGCCAGCAGTTCTTTCCGCCACGGGGCTAACCAAGAGACCCAGTACTTC. Its translation is CASSSFRHGANQETQYF.

V is TRBV5-5 and J is TRBJ2-7, with 8 positions matching TRBD1. Germline CDR1 and CDR2: SGHKS and YYEKEE (reference sequence). The CDR3 totals 14 residues. V was clipped by 4 bases and J by 3 bases; unmatched bases: 6. The CDR3 coding sequence is TGTGCCAGCAGCGGAACCAGGGGGCACTACGAGCAGTACTTC. Translation gives CASSGTRGHYEQYF.

The chain combines TRBV5-1 with TRBJ1-2, with TRBD1 matching 7 bases. CDR3 size: 15 residues. Germline V CDR1 and CDR2: SGHRS, YFSETQ. The J segment lost 2 bases and the V segment lost 3 bases, leaving 7 bases of the junction unmatched. The CDR3 loop reads CASSSRQGGNYGYTF. In nucleotides, the CDR3 is TGCGCCAGCAGCTCACGACAGGGAGGGAACTATGGCTACACCTTC.

The V gene is TRBV6-5, the J gene TRBJ2-7, with D possibly TRBD2 on 7 matching bases. The length of the CDR3 is 15 residues. CDR1 is MNHEY and CDR2 is SVGAGI in the germline V gene. Trimming removed 5 bases from V and 9 bases from J, with 23 bases in between. The CDR3 spells CASSPAAGHTVGQYF. The CDR3 DNA reads as TGTGCCAGCAGTCCCGCAGCGGGACACACGGTCGGGCAGTACTTC.